This TCR beta chain was sequenced in a study of human T cells and chemical hapten exposure. The time point: pre-sensitization, week 0. Indicated treatment: therapeutic diphenylcyclopropenone sensitization with weekly scalp DPC. This CDR3 has 14 amino acids. Germline values: CDR1 LGHNA, CDR2 YNFKEQ. V lost 0 bases to trimming and J lost 8 bases, with 13 bases between them. TCRdb re-called the RACE reads through MiXCR, storing one row per CDR3 protein. The sample holds approximately 320,000 distinct CDR3 sequences, about 5% seen once. This chain uses TRBV4-2 with TRBJ1-2, with D perhaps TRBD1 (6 bases). Specimen: whole blood, collected in connection with sensitization to the hapten diphenylcyclopropenone (DPC). This clonotype was sampled from a woman aged 18-29 years with alopecia areata. Some clones in this sample may be carry-over from other donors' samples. CDR3 sequence (DNA): TGTGCCAGCAGCCAAGAAGGGGGATCGGGCGGCTACACCTTC. This codes for CASSQEGGSGGYTF.